The 19 T cell receptor beta chains reported below all come from one sample, sequenced in a study of beta chain features in type 1 diabetes. The investigators reverse transcribed all of the isolated RNA, so they sequenced expressed TCRB transcripts. The method was immunoSEQ multiplex PCR; TCRdb's version includes in-frame clones alone and lacks a portion of them. The table records 150,000 or so clones, 7.5% to 10% of them present only once. Input material: central memory CD4+ T cells from blood. The receptor set was obtained from a woman between 18 and 29 years old in good health.

V is TRBV5-1 and J is TRBJ1-6, with D unclear. V was clipped by 3 bases and J by 7 bases, with 14 bases between them. CDR3 length equals 15 residues. Germline values: CDR1 SGHRS, CDR2 YFSETQ. CDR3 sequence: CASSWSGSVNSPLHF. The CDR3 DNA follows: TGCGCCAGCAGCTGGAGCGGGAGTGTAAATTCACCCCTCCACTTT.

The chain carries TRBV5-1 and TRBJ2-4, with D perhaps matching TRBD2 (6 bases). There are 13 residues in the CDR3. Germline CDR1 and CDR2: SGHRS and YFSETQ. Trimming took off 4 bases at V and 6 bases at J, with 11 bases between the two ends. The CDR3 sequence is CASSQARGNIQYF. CDR3 DNA: TGCGCCAGCAGCCAAGCGCGGGGAAACATTCAGTACTTC.

The chain recombines TRBV7-2 with TRBJ2-1, with a weak D call TRBD2 (5 bases). V was shortened by 5 bases and J by 0 bases, with 11 bases between the two germline ends. The CDR3 has 15 residues. Germline V lookup: CDR1 SGHTA, CDR2 FQGNSA. The CDR3 region has the DNA TGTGCCAGCAGCCAGCTAGGGAGCTCCTACAATGAGCAGTTCTTC. It translates to CASSQLGSSYNEQFF.

In this sample, this clone turned up many times. This sequence joins TRBV7-9 and TRBJ2-7; 10 bases align to TRBD2. The germline gives CDR1 SEHNR, CDR2 FQNEAQ (reference sequence). The ends lost 8 bases at V and 3 bases at J; junction bases unmatched: 7. The CDR3 consists of 14 residues. The DNA of the CDR3 is TGTGCCAGCTCCGGACTAGCGGAGCTCTACGAGCAGTACTTC. This encodes CASSGLAELYEQYF.

This chain uses TRBV7-9 with TRBJ1-1; weak D call: TRBD1 (5 bases). Germline CDR1 is SEHNR and CDR2 is FQNEAQ (reference sequence). V lost 3 bases and J 5 bases, leaving 13 bases between the germline ends. This CDR3 contains 14 residues. This CDR3 is CASSFDPGETEAFF. In DNA form, the CDR3 reads TGTGCCAGCAGCTTCGACCCGGGGGAGACTGAAGCTTTCTTT.

This clone is medium-sized. V is TRBV4-1 and J is TRBJ1-2, with a tentative D call TRBD1 (5 bases). From germline, CDR1 is MGHRA and CDR2 YSYEKL. The V gene lost 1 base and the J gene lost 7 bases, with 13 bases spanning the gap. The CDR3 loop spans 14 amino acids. This CDR3 is CASSQGTGSSGYTF. CDR3 sequence (DNA): TGCGCCAGCAGCCAAGGAACAGGCTCGTCTGGCTACACCTTC.

This rearrangement joins TRBV7-2 to TRBJ1-5; a weak D match, TRBD1 (5 bases). This CDR3 has 15 residues. V gave up 5 bases and J gave up 2 bases, with 13 bases separating them. The germline V gene has CDR1 SGHTA and CDR2 FQGNSA. In nucleotides, the CDR3 is TGTGCCAGCAGCGCGGGACGGGGCGGCAATCAGCCCCAGCATTTT. Protein product: CASSAGRGGNQPQHF.

V and J are TRBV18 and TRBJ2-3, with 8 bases aligning to TRBD2. With 2 bases clipped from V and 2 bases from J, the junction kept 6 bases outside the gene matches. This CDR3 has 16 amino acids. Germline CDR1 is KGHSH and CDR2 is LQKENI. CDR3 DNA sequence: TGTGCCAGCTCACCAGCTAGCGGGTCCCTCACAGATACGCAGTATTTT. Its protein is CASSPASGSLTDTQYF.

As regards this clone: Sequence at one end of the junction differs from germline and may be a read error. The chain combines TRBV7-8 with TRBJ2-1; 12 bases match TRBD2. CDR3 length: 14 amino acids. CDR1 SGHVS and CDR2 FQNEAQ come from the germline V gene. The CDR3 loop reads CASSLGLAGALILF. Written as DNA, the CDR3 is TGTGCCAGCAGCTTAGGACTAGCGGGGGCCCTAATCCTCTTC.

The rearrangement uses TRBV7-8 and TRBJ1-2; a weak D match, TRBD1 (6 bases). The CDR3 consists of 15 residues. Deletions cut 2 bases from V and 3 bases from J, with 13 bases between. Germline V gene lookup returns CDR1 SGHVS and CDR2 FQNEAQ. CDR3 DNA sequence: TGTGCCAGCAGCTTAAGTTCAGGGGTTCACTATGGCTACACCTTC. Its translation is CASSLSSGVHYGYTF. The whole variable domain, filled in from reference TRBV7-8 and TRBJ1-2, reads GAGVSQSPRYKVAKRGQDVALRCDPISGHVSLFWYQQALGQGPEFLTYFQNEAQLDKSGLPSDRFFAERPEGSVSTLKIQRTQQEDSAVYLCASSLSSGVHYGYTFGSGTRLTVV.

The rearrangement joins TRBV19 to TRBJ1-5; 8 bases fit TRBD1. V shed 6 bases and J 6 bases; nucleotides not matched to a gene: 10. The CDR3 is 15 amino acids. From germline, CDR1 is LNHDA and CDR2 SQIVND (reference sequence). The CDR3 loop is CASRDHTGGGQPQHF. The CDR3 bases are TGTGCCAGTAGAGATCATACAGGGGGTGGTCAGCCCCAGCATTTT.

This clone was picked up many times. The rearrangement joins TRBV5-1 to TRBJ2-7; maybe TRBD1 (6 bases). From germline, CDR1 is SGHRS and CDR2 YFSETQ. Trimming stripped 4 bases from V and 6 bases from J, with 17 bases between. The CDR3 is 14 amino acids. CDR3 in amino acids: CASSGGQIQSEQYF. The CDR3 DNA follows: TGCGCCAGCAGCGGCGGACAGATCCAGAGCGAGCAGTACTTC.

The chain recombines TRBV30 with TRBJ1-3, with D uncertain. Germline-derived CDR1 and CDR2 are GTSNPN and SVGIG (reference sequence). The V end was cut by 5 bases, the J end by 2 bases, with 10 bases between. The length of the CDR3 is 13 residues. CDR3 in amino acids: CAWGGVPGNTIYF. In DNA, the CDR3 is TGTGCCTGGGGAGGAGTCCCTGGAAACACCATATATTTT.

The sample holds a few counts of this clone. V usage is TRBV6-1 and J usage is TRBJ2-1; 10 bases fit TRBD2. CDR3 length: 14 residues. Germline V gene sequence: CDR1 MNHNS, CDR2 SASEGT. The trim removed 7 bases at V and 8 bases at J, leaving 8 bases unmatched. In nucleotides, the CDR3 is TGTGCCAGCATCGCTAGCGGGAGTTTTCATGAGCAGTTCTTC. Amino acids: CASIASGSFHEQFF.

The chain is built from TRBV4-2 and TRBJ1-1; TRBD1 agrees at 7 bases. The germline V gene encodes CDR1 LGHNA and CDR2 YNFKEQ. V gave up 5 bases and J gave up 1 base; unmatched junction bases: 7. The CDR3 contains 15 residues. CDR3 coding DNA: TGTGCCAGCAGCACCACGACAGGGACGAACACTGAAGCTTTCTTT. Translation gives CASSTTTGTNTEAFF.

In this sample, this clone turned up a few times. The chain uses TRBV19 and TRBJ2-6; maybe TRBD1 (7 bases). The CDR3 length is 15 residues. Trimming stripped 8 bases from V and 2 bases from J, with 13 bases between. Germline V lookup: CDR1 LNHDA, CDR2 SQIVND (reference sequence). The CDR3 DNA follows: TGTGCCAGTTATCGCGGGACAGCTGGGGCCAACGTCCTGACTTTC. Translating it yields CASYRGTAGANVLTF.

This rearrangement joins TRBV7-9 to TRBJ2-1; 10 nucleotides line up with TRBD1. CDR3 size: 15 residues. Per germline, CDR1 SEHNR and CDR2 FQNEAQ (reference sequence). The ends lost 3 bases at V and 8 bases at J; junction bases unmatched: 7. CDR3 region: CASSLIDRGLDEQFF. The CDR3 region has the DNA TGTGCCAGCAGCTTGATCGACAGGGGGCTGGATGAGCAGTTCTTC.

The chain links TRBV7-3 to TRBJ1-1; weak D call: TRBD1 (5 bases). V was clipped by 0 bases and J by 8 bases, with 10 bases between them. This CDR3 comprises 13 residues. Germline V gene lookup returns CDR1 SGHTA and CDR2 FQGTGA. This chain's CDR3 is CASSLTPAGEAFF. The CDR3 nucleotides read TGTGCCAGCAGCTTAACGCCGGCAGGGGAAGCTTTCTTT.

This clone has a handful of counts. Within the sample, other DNA sequences also encode this same CDR3. V usage is TRBV7-2 and J usage is TRBJ2-3; D uncertain. This CDR3 has 12 amino acids. V lost 3 bases and J 3 bases, leaving 4 bases between the germline ends. Per germline, CDR1 SGHTA and CDR2 FQGNSA. The CDR3 region has the DNA TGTGCCAGCAGCTTTCAAACAGATACGCAGTATTTT. As protein: CASSFQTDTQYF.